This T cell receptor (beta chain) was documented in a study of blood T cell repertoires in COVID-19. This clone was seen only a few times. CDR3 length equals 16 residues. Germline lookup yields CDR1 SGHTA and CDR2 FQGNSA. V lost 1 base and J lost 0; bases outside the gene matches: 3. Assay: immunoSEQ multiplex PCR; the TCRdb copy retains only in-frame clones and omits some. The sample comprises 200,000 to 250,000 clones, approximately 80% of which are singletons, and approximately 2% rests with the top ten. This receptor was taken from a man under 40 who had recovered from COVID-19. The chain carries TRBV7-2 and TRBJ2-7; 10 nucleotides agree with TRBD2. Sequenced sample: peripheral blood. Here the CDR3 DNA reads TGTGCCAGCAGCTTAGACTCTAGCGGGGGCTCCTACGAGCAGTACGTC. Translation gives CASSLDSSGGSYEQYV.